This entry features one T cell receptor beta chain sequence. The antigen is undetermined. This sample was included in a study of shared clonotypes between healthy human individuals. On the study more broadly: Per donor, CD8 memory used one plate, CD8 naive used two, CD4 memory used three and CD4 naive used three. Study-level results: In having few donors, the study represented limited genetic and exposure-history diversity.

Assay execution proceeded at the deep level. Profiled with immunoSEQ multiplex PCR; TCRdb holds only in-frame clones, not every one. The data hold 2 million to 3 million clones, with roughly 93% observed a single time. This CDR3 comprises 14 residues. Germline assignment: CDR1 SGHVS and CDR2 FNYEAQ. J was trimmed by 6 bases and V by 5 bases; bases with no gene match: 4. This receptor was taken from a young man in good health. Some clones in this sample may be carry-over from other donors' samples. Sequenced: naive CD4+ T cells from PBMCs. Specified subset: CD45RA+ positively selected. The chain employs TRBV7-6 and TRBJ2-1, with TRBD2 matching over 10 bases. The CDR3: CASSTSGIPNEQFF. The CDR3 DNA follows: TGTGCCAGCAGCACTAGCGGGATCCCCAATGAGCAGTTCTTC. Full variable domain (remainder filled in from reference TRBV7-6 and TRBJ2-1): GAGVSQSPRYKVTKRGQDVALRCDPISGHVSLYWYRQALGQGPEFLTYFNYEAQQDKSGLPNDRFSAERPEGSISTLTIQRTEQRDSAMYRCASSTSGIPNEQFFGPGTRLTVL.